The clone carrying this T cell receptor beta chain appeared once. The data originate from a study of blood T cell repertoires in COVID-19. In the study overall: COVID-19 samples from acute and convalescent phases originated in the United States, Italy and Spain. Sample material is recorded as cDNA or gDNA derived from T cells, B-cell-depleted T cells, or PBMCs.

Per the original data handling: Estimates of nucleated cell counts were drawn from the amplification of reference gene primers. TCRdb's table, derived via immunoSEQ multiplex PCR, lists solely in-frame clones and lacks some. The DNA gave D and trimming, while V, J and clone size come from that table. Of 180,000 or so clones listed, roughly 86% are singletons. The length of the CDR3 is 13 residues. Per germline, CDR1 SGHDN and CDR2 FVKESK. J was trimmed by 7 bases and V by 6 bases; bases with no gene match: 8. This chain links TRBV14 with TRBJ1-1, with 7 nucleotides matching TRBD1. This TCR was recovered from a man in his 70s with acute or convalescent COVID-19. Source material: peripheral blood. CDR3 loop: CASSKGGLYEAFF. The CDR3 DNA is TGTGCCAGCAGTAAAGGGGGCCTATATGAAGCTTTCTTT.